This T cell receptor beta chain was sequenced in a study of immune evolution from preneoplasia to lung adenocarcinoma. Study-wide findings and caveats: Later-stage lesions seemingly showed higher T cell density and diversity than normal lung. Highest clonality occurred in KRAS-mutant, not EGFR-mutant or double wild-type, nodules. From normal lung to invasive adenocarcinoma, top clone frequencies appeared to decrease.

The data were produced by immunoSEQ multiplex PCR, yet TCRdb's version contains in-frame clones alone and is incomplete. The data contain about 41,000 clones, 70% to 85% of them singletons. The CDR3 extends over 15 amino acids. J lost 1 base, V lost 6 bases, and 4 bases had no gene match. Germline V gene sequence: CDR1 MNHNS, CDR2 SASEGT. H&E slides confirmed each diagnosis, reviewed by two pathologists independently. Of note for this clone: Its antigen is as yet unknown.

The clonotype originates from a person between 60 and 70 years old with lung adenocarcinoma. This chain joins TRBV6-1 and TRBJ2-7; 12 bases map to TRBD2. The sample comprised FFPE invasive lung adenocarcinoma tissue. The CDR3 DNA sequence: TGTGCCAGCAGCGGACTAGCGGGACCATCCTACGAGCAGTACTTC. Encoded protein: CASSGLAGPSYEQYF.